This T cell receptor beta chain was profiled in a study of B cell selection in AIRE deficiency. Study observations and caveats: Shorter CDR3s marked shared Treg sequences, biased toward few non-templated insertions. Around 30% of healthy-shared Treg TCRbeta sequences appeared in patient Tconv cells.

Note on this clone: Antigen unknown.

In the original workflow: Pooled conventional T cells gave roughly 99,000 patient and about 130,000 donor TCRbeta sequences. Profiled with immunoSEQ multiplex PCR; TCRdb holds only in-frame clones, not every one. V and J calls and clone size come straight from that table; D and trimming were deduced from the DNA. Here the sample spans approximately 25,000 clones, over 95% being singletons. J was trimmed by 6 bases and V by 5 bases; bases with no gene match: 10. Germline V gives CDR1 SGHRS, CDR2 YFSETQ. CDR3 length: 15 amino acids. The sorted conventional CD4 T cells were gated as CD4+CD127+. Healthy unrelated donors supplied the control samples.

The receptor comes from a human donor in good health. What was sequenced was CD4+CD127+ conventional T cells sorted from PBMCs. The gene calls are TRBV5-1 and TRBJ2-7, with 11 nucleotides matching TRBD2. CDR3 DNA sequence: TGCGCCAGCAGATCCACTAGCGGGAGTATCCTCGAGCAGTACTTC. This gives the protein CASRSTSGSILEQYF.